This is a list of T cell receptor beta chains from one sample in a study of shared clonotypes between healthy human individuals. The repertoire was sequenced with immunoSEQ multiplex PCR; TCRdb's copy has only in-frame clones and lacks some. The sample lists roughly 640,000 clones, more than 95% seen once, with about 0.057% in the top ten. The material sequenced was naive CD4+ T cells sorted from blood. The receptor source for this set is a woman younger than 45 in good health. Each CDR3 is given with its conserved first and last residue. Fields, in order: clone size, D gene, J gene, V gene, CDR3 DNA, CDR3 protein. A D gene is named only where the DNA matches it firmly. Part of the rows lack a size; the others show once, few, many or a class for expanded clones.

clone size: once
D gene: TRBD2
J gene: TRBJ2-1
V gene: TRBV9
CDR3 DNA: TGTGCCAGCAGCGTAAGCGGGAGTACCTACAATGAGCAGTTCTTC
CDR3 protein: CASSVSGSTYNEQFF

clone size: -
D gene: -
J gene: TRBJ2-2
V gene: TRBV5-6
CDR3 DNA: TGTGCCAGCAGCTTACAGGGTTTCGCGAACACCGGGGAGCTGTTTTTT
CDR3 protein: CASSLQGFANTGELFF

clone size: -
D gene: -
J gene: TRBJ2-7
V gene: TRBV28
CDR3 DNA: TGTGCCACCGAGGACAGCTCCTACGAGCAGTACTTC
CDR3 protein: CATEDSSYEQYF

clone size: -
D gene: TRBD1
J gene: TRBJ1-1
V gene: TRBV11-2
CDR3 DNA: TGTGCCAGCAGCCCAGGGGGTCGATCCTCGAACACTGAAGCTTTCTTT
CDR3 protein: CASSPGGRSSNTEAFF

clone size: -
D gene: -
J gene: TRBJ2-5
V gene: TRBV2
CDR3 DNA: TGTGCCAGCAGTATTCGAACCCCCGAAGACAAGGCGACCCAGTACTTC
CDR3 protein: CASSIRTPEDKATQYF

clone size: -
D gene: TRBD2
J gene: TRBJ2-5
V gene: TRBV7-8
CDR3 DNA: TGTGCCAGCAGCCCTAGTAGCGGGGGTAACCAAGAGACCCAGTACTTC
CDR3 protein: CASSPSSGGNQETQYF

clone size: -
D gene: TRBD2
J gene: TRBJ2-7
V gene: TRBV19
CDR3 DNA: TGTGCCAGTAGTATCGCTGCTAGCGGGAGCTCCTACGAGCAGTACTTC
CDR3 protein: CASSIAASGSSYEQYF

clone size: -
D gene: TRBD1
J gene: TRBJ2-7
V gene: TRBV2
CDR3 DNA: TGTGCCAGCAGGGGACAGGGGGCGGAAGAGCAGTACTTC
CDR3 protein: CASRGQGAEEQYF

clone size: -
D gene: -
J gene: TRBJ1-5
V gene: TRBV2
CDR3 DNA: TGTGCCAGCATGGGGGGTCCCAATCAGCCCCAGCATTTT
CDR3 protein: CASMGGPNQPQHF

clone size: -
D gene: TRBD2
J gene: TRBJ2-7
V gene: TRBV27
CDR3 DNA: TGTGCCAGCAGTTTATTGACTAGCGGGATTTACGAGCAGTACTTC
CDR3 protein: CASSLLTSGIYEQYF

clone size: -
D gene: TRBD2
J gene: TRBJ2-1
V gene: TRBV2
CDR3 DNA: TGTGCCAGCAGGCGGGGGGACGCTTACAATGAGCAGTTCTTC
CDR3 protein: CASRRGDAYNEQFF

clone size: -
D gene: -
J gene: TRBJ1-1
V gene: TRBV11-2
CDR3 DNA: TGTGCCAGCAGCTCGAGGGGAGGGAACACTGAAGCTTTCTTT
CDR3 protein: CASSSRGGNTEAFF

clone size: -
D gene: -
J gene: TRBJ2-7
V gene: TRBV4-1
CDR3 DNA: TGCGCCAGCAGCCAAGATTCGGGACAAGCCTACGAGCAGTACTTC
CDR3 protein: CASSQDSGQAYEQYF

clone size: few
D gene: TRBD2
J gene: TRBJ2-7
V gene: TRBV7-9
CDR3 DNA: TGTGCCAGCAGCGGCCGGGTAGCGGGAACCTACGAGCAGTACTTC
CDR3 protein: CASSGRVAGTYEQYF

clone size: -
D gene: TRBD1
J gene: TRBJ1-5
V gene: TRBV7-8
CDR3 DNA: TGTGCCAGCAGTCAGAGTGGGCCAGGGGGCGGTCGAGAAAAGCAGCCCCAGCATTTT
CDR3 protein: CASSQSGPGGGREKQPQHF

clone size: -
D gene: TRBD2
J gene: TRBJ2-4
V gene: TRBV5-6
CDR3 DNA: TGTGCCAGCAGCTTGAGACTAGCGGGAGTTTGGGACATTCAGTACTTC
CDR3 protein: CASSLRLAGVWDIQYF

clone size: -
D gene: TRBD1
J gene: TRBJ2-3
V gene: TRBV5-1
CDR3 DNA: TGCGCCAGCAGCACAGGGGCAGATACGCAGTATTTT
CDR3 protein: CASSTGADTQYF

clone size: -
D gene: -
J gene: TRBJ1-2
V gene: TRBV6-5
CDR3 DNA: TGTGCCAGCAGTAAGGGGGTAGGCTACACCTTC
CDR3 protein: CASSKGVGYTF

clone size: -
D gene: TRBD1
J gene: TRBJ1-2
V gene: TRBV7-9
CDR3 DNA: TGTGCCAGCAGCTCAGTCCCGGGACAGGGGAAATATGGCTACACCTTC
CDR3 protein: CASSSVPGQGKYGYTF

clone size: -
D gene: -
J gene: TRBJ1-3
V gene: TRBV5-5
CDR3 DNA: TGTGCCAGCAGCTTTATACAAGACTCTGGAAACACCATATATTTT
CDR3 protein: CASSFIQDSGNTIYF

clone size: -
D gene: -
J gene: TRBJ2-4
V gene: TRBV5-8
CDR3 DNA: TGTGCCAACAGGGTAGCCAAAAACATTCAGTACTTC
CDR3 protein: CANRVAKNIQYF

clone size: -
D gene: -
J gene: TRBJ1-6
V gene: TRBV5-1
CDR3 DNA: TGCGCCAGCAGCTTGGTTTCAGGGGACTCTAATTCACCCCTCCACTTT
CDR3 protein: CASSLVSGDSNSPLHF

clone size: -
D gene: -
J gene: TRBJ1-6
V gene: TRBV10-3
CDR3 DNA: TGTGCCACGAAAAGTCAGGATCCACCCCTCCACTTT
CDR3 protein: CATKSQDPPLHF

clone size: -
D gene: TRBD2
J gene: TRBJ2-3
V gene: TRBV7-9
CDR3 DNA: TGTGCCAGCAGCTTAGTGTCTAGCGGAAAAGATACGCAGTATTTT
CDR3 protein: CASSLVSSGKDTQYF

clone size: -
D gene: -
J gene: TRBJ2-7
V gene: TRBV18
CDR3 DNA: TGTGCCAGCTCACCACCGAGCGGACAACCCTACGAGCAGTACTTC
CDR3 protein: CASSPPSGQPYEQYF

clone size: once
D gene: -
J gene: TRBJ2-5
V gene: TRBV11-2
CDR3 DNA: TGTGCCAGCAGCTTAGAATGGGGGGTTCGGGAGACCCAGTACTTC
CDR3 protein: CASSLEWGVRETQYF

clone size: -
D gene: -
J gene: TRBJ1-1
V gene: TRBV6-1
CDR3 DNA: TGTGCCAGCAGTATGACAGTGAACACTGAAGCTTTCTTT
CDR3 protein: CASSMTVNTEAFF

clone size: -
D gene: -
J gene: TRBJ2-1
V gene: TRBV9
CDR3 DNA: TGTGCCAGCAGCGTAGGTGCGGACAGCTCCTACAATGAGCAGTTCTTC
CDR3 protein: CASSVGADSSYNEQFF

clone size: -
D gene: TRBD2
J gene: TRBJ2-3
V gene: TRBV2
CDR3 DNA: TGTGCCAGCAGTCGGGGACTAGCGAGTACAGATACGCAGTATTTT
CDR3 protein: CASSRGLASTDTQYF

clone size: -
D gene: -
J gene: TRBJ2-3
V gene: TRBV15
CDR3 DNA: TGTGCCACCAGCAGAGATCTGGGGAACACAGATACGCAGTATTTT
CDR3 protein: CATSRDLGNTDTQYF

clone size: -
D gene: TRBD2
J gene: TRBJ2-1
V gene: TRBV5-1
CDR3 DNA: TGCGCCAGTGCCAAGGGAGGGCCGAACAATGAGCAGTTCTTC
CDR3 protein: CASAKGGPNNEQFF

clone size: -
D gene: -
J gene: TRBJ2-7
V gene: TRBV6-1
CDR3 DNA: TGTGCCAGCAGTGAAAACCCCTACCTCTACGAGCAGTACTTC
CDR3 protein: CASSENPYLYEQYF

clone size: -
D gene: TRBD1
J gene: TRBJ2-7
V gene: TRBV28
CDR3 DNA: TGTGCCACCTATTTATCCGGGACAGGGAGTCGCGAGCAGTACTTC
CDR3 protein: CATYLSGTGSREQYF

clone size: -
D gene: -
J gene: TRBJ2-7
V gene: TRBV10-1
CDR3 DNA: TGCGCCAGCAGTAGCGGTTCCTACGAGCAGTACTTC
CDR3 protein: CASSSGSYEQYF

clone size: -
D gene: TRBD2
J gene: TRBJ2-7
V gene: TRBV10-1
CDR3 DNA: TGCGCCAGCAGTGAAGCGGGAGGACCCTACGAGCAGTACTTC
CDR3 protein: CASSEAGGPYEQYF

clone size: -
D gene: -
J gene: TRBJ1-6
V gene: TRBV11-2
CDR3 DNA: TGTGCCAGCAGCTTTGTCGGAAATTCACCCCTCCACTTT
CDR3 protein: CASSFVGNSPLHF

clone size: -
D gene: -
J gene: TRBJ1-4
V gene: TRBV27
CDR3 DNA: TGTGCCAGCAGTTTATCAGGGGGGGGGACTAATGAAAAACTGTTTTTT
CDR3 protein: CASSLSGGGTNEKLFF

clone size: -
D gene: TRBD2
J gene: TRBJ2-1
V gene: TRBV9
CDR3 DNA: TGTGCCAGCAGCATAGCGGGAGGGTACAATGAGCAGTTCTTC
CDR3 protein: CASSIAGGYNEQFF

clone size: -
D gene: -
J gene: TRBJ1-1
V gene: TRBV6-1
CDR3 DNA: TGTGCCAGCAGGGCGGCCCCGGTCACTGAAGCTTTCTTT
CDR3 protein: CASRAAPVTEAFF

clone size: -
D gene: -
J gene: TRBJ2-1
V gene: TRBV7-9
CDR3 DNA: TGTGCCAGCAGCCCGCCCGGGCGGAGAGGGCACAATGAGCAGTTCTTC
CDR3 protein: CASSPPGRRGHNEQFF

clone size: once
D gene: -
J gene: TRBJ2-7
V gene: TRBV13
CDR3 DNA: TGTGCCAGCAGCTTAGGGGGGCGGCGGGGCTACGAGCAGTACTTC
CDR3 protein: CASSLGGRRGYEQYF

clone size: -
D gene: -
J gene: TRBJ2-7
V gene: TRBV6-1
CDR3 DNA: TGTGCCAGCGGTTCACAGGGATCCTACGAGCAGTACTTC
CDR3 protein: CASGSQGSYEQYF

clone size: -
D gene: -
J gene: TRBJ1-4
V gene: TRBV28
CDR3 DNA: TGTGCCAGCAGCTCATATACCGGGCGAACTAATGAAAAACTGTTTTTT
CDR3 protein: CASSSYTGRTNEKLFF

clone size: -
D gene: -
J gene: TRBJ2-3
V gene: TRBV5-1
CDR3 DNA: TGCGCCAGCAGCTTGGTGGTCCCTCTTAGCACAGATACGCAGTATTTT
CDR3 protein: CASSLVVPLSTDTQYF

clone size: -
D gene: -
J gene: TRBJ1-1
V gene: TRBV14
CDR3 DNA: TGTGCCAGCAGCCAGAGCCTAGACACTGAAGCTTTCTTT
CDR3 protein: CASSQSLDTEAFF

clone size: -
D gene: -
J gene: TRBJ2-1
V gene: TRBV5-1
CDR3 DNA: TGCGCCAGCAGCCCCTTCGCGGGCAATGAGCAGTTCTTC
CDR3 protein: CASSPFAGNEQFF

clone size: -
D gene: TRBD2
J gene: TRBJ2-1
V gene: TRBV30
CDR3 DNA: TGTGCCTGGAGTGCCTTAGCGGGAGCCAGTGAGCAGTTCTTC
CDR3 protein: CAWSALAGASEQFF

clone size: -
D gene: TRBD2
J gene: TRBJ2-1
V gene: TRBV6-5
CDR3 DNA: TGTGCCAGCAGTTCGACTAGCGGGAGCTTAAATGAGCAGTTCTTC
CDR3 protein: CASSSTSGSLNEQFF

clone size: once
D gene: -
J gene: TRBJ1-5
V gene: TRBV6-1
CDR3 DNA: TGTGCCAGCAGTGAAGGTCGGGGGTCCGGCAATCAGCCCCAGCATTTT
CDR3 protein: CASSEGRGSGNQPQHF

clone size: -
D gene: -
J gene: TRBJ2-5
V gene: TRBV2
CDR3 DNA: TGTGCCAGCAGTGTAGGCGGGAAAGAGACCCAGTACTTC
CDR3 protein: CASSVGGKETQYF

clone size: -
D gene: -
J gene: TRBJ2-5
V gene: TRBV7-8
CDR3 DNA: TGTGCCAGCAGGCGCGGGGACAGACAAGAGACCCAGTACTTC
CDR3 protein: CASRRGDRQETQYF